These 6 T cell receptor beta chains originate from one sample sequenced in a study of blood T cell repertoires in COVID-19 (dated by TCRdb to about 2020). Libraries were prepared through the immunoSEQ multiplex PCR assay. TCRdb obtained this table from immuneACCESS and retained in-frame rearrangements with V and J assigned. These tables miss some clones; where compared with another copy, unresolved V genes account for less than half of the shortfall, and the remainder is unexplained. Across this sample there are tens of thousands of clones, with about 90% seen only once. Of the sample, about 4.4% is held by the ten largest clones. Material: peripheral blood. Source of these receptors: a man between 60 and 70 years old with acute or convalescent COVID-19.

This chain connects TRBV28 to TRBJ1-2, with TRBD1 identical over 7 bases. CDR1 and CDR2 (germline): MDHEN, SYDVKM. Losses at the gene ends were 4 bases for V and 4 bases for J; bases not matched to a gene: 9. The CDR3 loop spans 15 amino acids. For the CDR3, the DNA is TGTGCCAGCAGTTCCCCCCGACAGGGATCCTATGGCTACACCTTC. Amino acid sequence: CASSSPRQGSYGYTF.

The sample holds one count of this clone. The V and J genes are TRBV2 and TRBJ2-7; D is undetermined. The V end lost 7 bases, the J end lost 5 bases, and 6 bases lay between the germline ends. Germline CDR1 SNHLY, CDR2 FYNNEI. The length of the CDR3 is 10 residues. The CDR3 spells CASTVHEQYF. In DNA, the CDR3 is TGTGCCAGCACGGTCCACGAGCAGTACTTC.

The chain couples TRBV3-1 (or the pseudogene TRBV3-2) to TRBJ2-7, with 8 bases matching TRBD1. The germline V gene has CDR1 LGHDT and CDR2 YNNKEL (reference sequence). V lost 5 bases, J lost 5 bases, and 5 bases stayed unmatched. The CDR3 is 13 residues long. CDR3 in DNA: TGTGCCAGCAGCAATGGACAGGGCCACGAGCAGTACTTC. This sequence encodes CASSNGQGHEQYF.

V is TRBV18 and J is TRBJ2-2, with 12 bases lining up with TRBD2. V shed 5 bases, J shed 7 bases, and the junction held 5 bases outside the gene matches. Germline-derived CDR1 and CDR2 are KGHSH and LQKENI. The CDR3 is made up of 15 amino acids. In DNA form, the CDR3 reads TGTGCCAGCTCATTCGGACTAGCGGGATACGGGGAGCTGTTTTTT. It translates to CASSFGLAGYGELFF.

The V gene is TRBV28, the J gene TRBJ2-1, with 8 bases that match TRBD2. J lost 3 bases, V lost 6 bases, and 22 bases had no gene match. Germline CDR1 reads MDHEN; CDR2 reads SYDVKM. The CDR3 covers 20 residues. This chain's CDR3 is CASSLYGLAGERGGYNEQFF. DNA of the CDR3: TGTGCCAGCAGCCTCTACGGACTAGCCGGGGAGAGGGGAGGCTACAATGAGCAGTTCTTC.

V is TRBV7-3 and J is TRBJ2-3, with TRBD2 matching 10 bases. CDR1 and CDR2 from the germline V gene are SGHTA and FQGTGA. The ends lost 5 bases at V and 1 base at J; junction bases unmatched: 3. The CDR3 consists of 15 residues. Written as DNA, the CDR3 is TGTGCCAGCAGCCCCGGGACTAGCGGCACAGATACGCAGTATTTT. Protein: CASSPGTSGTDTQYF. Full variable domain (rest looked up from reference TRBV7-3 and TRBJ2-3): GAGVSQTPSNKVTEKGKYVELRCDPISGHTALYWYRQSLGQGPEFLIYFQGTGAADDSGLPNDRFFAVRPEGSVSTLKIQRTERGDSAVYLCASSPGTSGTDTQYFGPGTRLTVL.